Listed below are T cell receptor beta chains from one sample, sequenced in a study of spatial heterogeneity in lung cancer. MiXCR, run by TCRdb on the 5' RACE reads, gives a single entry per CDR3 protein. The sample lists approximately 23,000 distinct CDR3 sequences, approximately 4.3% seen once, with around 10% in the top ten. The input for sequencing was lung tumor tissue, taken at surgery. These receptors were taken from a male donor with early-stage non-small cell lung cancer. The CDR3 runs from the conserved cysteine through the conserved F or W. D genes are given only for firm matches. Not every row has a clone size; where given, it reads once, few, many or a size class.

size: many
length: 14
D: NA
V: TRBV5-6
J: TRBJ1-2
CDR3: CASSLGHITYGYTF
DNA: TGTGCCAGCAGCTTGGGACACATAACCTATGGCTACACCTTC

size: NA
length: 15
D: NA
V: TRBV18
J: TRBJ2-5
CDR3: CASSPLLQNQETQYF
DNA: TGTGCCAGCTCACCACTCTTGCAGAACCAAGAGACCCAGTACTTC

size: medium-sized
length: 13
D: NA
V: TRBV7-2
J: TRBJ2-2
CDR3: CASSQTPGGELFF
DNA: TGTGCCAGCAGCCAGACCCCCGGCGGGGAGCTGTTTTTT

size: many
length: 15
D: NA
V: TRBV7-9
J: TRBJ2-7
CDR3: CASSSVPAAGYEQYF
DNA: TGTGCCAGCAGCTCAGTCCCAGCGGCGGGCTACGAGCAGTACTTC

size: NA
length: 15
D: NA
V: TRBV2
J: TRBJ2-5
CDR3: CASFTGNAVFETQYF
DNA: TGTGCCAGCTTTACAGGGAACGCAGTTTTTGAGACCCAGTACTTC

size: NA
length: 14
D: TRBD2
V: TRBV10-2
J: TRBJ2-7
CDR3: CASSLSSGMDEQYF
DNA: TGCGCCAGCAGTCTTTCTAGCGGGATGGACGAGCAGTACTTC

size: medium-sized
length: 15
D: NA
V: TRBV9
J: TRBJ2-6
CDR3: CASSVVGSGANVLTF
DNA: TGTGCCAGCAGCGTAGTGGGGTCTGGGGCCAACGTCCTGACTTTC

size: many
length: 13
D: NA
V: TRBV14
J: TRBJ1-6
CDR3: CASSQGGVSPLHF
DNA: TGTGCCAGCAGCCAAGGCGGGGTATCACCCCTCCACTTT

size: many
length: 14
D: NA
V: TRBV9
J: TRBJ2-7
CDR3: CASRQGTHSYEQYF
DNA: TGTGCCAGCCGGCAGGGAACCCATTCCTACGAGCAGTACTTC

size: few
length: 13
D: NA
V: TRBV27
J: TRBJ2-1
CDR3: CASLGLGDNEQFF
DNA: TGTGCCAGCTTGGGCCTAGGGGACAATGAGCAGTTCTTC

size: medium-sized
length: 14
D: NA
V: TRBV7-2
J: TRBJ2-2
CDR3: CASSLGRNTGELFF
DNA: TGTGCCAGCAGCTTAGGGAGAAACACCGGGGAGCTGTTTTTT

size: NA
length: 14
D: NA
V: TRBV27
J: TRBJ2-3
CDR3: CASSLRDMTDTQYF
DNA: TGTGCCAGCAGCCTCAGGGACATGACAGATACGCAGTATTTT

size: many
length: 16
D: TRBD1
V: TRBV28
J: TRBJ1-5
CDR3: CASSRWGQGRNQPQHF
DNA: TGTGCCAGCAGTAGATGGGGACAGGGTCGCAATCAGCCCCAGCATTTT

size: NA
length: 15
D: TRBD1
V: TRBV5-4
J: TRBJ2-3
CDR3: CASSLDRGSTDTQYF
DNA: TGTGCCAGCAGCCTCGACAGGGGATCGACAGATACGCAGTATTTT

size: many
length: 13
D: TRBD2
V: TRBV20-1
J: TRBJ2-7
CDR3: CSFQSGLAYEQYF
DNA: TGCAGTTTTCAATCGGGACTAGCCTACGAGCAGTACTTC

size: many
length: 14
D: TRBD1
V: TRBV19
J: TRBJ2-5
CDR3: CASSLSGGQETQYF
DNA: TGTGCCAGTAGTCTTTCAGGGGGCCAAGAGACCCAGTACTTC

size: medium-sized
length: 12
D: NA
V: TRBV15
J: TRBJ2-7
CDR3: CATSRDRRGQYF
DNA: TGTGCCACCAGCAGAGATCGGCGAGGACAGTACTTC

size: many
length: 11
D: NA
V: TRBV10-3
J: TRBJ2-7
CDR3: CAIRDGYEQYF
DNA: TGTGCCATCAGGGACGGATACGAGCAGTACTTC

size: many
length: 13
D: TRBD1
V: TRBV6-2/TRBV6-3
J: TRBJ1-2
CDR3: CASRYRGVYGYTF
DNA: TGTGCCAGCAGATACAGGGGCGTCTATGGCTACACCTTC

size: many
length: 15
D: NA
V: TRBV13
J: TRBJ2-3
CDR3: CASSFRGPGADTQYF
DNA: TGTGCCAGCAGCTTTCGAGGTCCTGGGGCAGATACGCAGTATTTT

size: NA
length: 11
D: NA
V: TRBV5-6
J: TRBJ1-1
CDR3: CASSLGAEAFF
DNA: TGTGCCAGCAGCTTGGGCGCTGAAGCTTTCTTT

size: medium-sized
length: 11
D: NA
V: TRBV18
J: TRBJ2-5
CDR3: CASSPQETQYF
DNA: TGTGCCAGCTCACCGCAAGAGACCCAGTACTTC

size: many
length: 14
D: NA
V: TRBV14
J: TRBJ2-1
CDR3: CASSQVDRGAEQFF
DNA: TGTGCCAGCAGCCAGGTGGATAGGGGTGCTGAGCAGTTCTTC

size: many
length: 14
D: NA
V: TRBV12-3/TRBV12-4
J: TRBJ1-5
CDR3: CASSFGTGNQPQHF
DNA: TGTGCCAGCAGTTTCGGGACTGGGAATCAGCCCCAGCATTTT

size: few
length: 14
D: NA
V: TRBV5-4
J: TRBJ2-3
CDR3: CASSSRESRNTQYF
DNA: TGTGCCAGCAGCTCCCGGGAGTCCAGGAATACGCAGTATTTT

size: medium-sized
length: 16
D: TRBD2
V: TRBV7-2
J: TRBJ2-3
CDR3: CASRRGGRGNTDTQYF
DNA: TGTGCCAGCCGACGGGGCGGGAGGGGGAACACAGATACGCAGTATTTT

size: NA
length: 14
D: NA
V: TRBV27
J: TRBJ1-2
CDR3: CASSLQGRSGGYTF
DNA: TGTGCCAGCAGTTTACAGGGCCGTTCGGGAGGCTACACCTTC

size: many
length: 12
D: NA
V: TRBV20-1
J: TRBJ1-2
CDR3: CSAPGVGYGYTF
DNA: TGCAGTGCCCCGGGGGTAGGGTATGGCTACACCTTC

size: many
length: 14
D: NA
V: TRBV6-1
J: TRBJ1-2
CDR3: CASRGDPSGYGYTF
DNA: TGTGCCAGCAGGGGGGACCCTTCAGGCTATGGCTACACCTTC

size: many
length: 12
D: NA
V: TRBV7-2
J: TRBJ2-1
CDR3: CASSLGFNEQFF
DNA: TGTGCCAGCAGCTTAGGATTCAATGAGCAGTTCTTC

size: many
length: 20
D: TRBD2
V: TRBV7-2
J: TRBJ2-4
CDR3: CASSRRLAGGRSLAKNIQYF
DNA: TGTGCCAGCAGCCGGCGGTTAGCGGGAGGGCGCTCGTTAGCCAAAAACATTCAGTACTTC

size: many
length: 14
D: NA
V: TRBV4-2
J: TRBJ1-2
CDR3: CASSQGRGDYGYTF
DNA: TGTGCCAGCAGCCAAGGCAGGGGCGACTATGGCTACACCTTC

size: many
length: 16
D: TRBD1
V: TRBV12-3/TRBV12-4
J: TRBJ1-3
CDR3: CASSLHGQGRGNTIYF
DNA: TGTGCCAGCAGTTTACACGGACAGGGAAGGGGAAACACCATATATTTT

size: few
length: 14
D: NA
V: TRBV18
J: TRBJ2-7
CDR3: CASSPPAGFYEQYF
DNA: TGTGCCAGCTCACCACCGGCAGGCTTCTACGAGCAGTACTTC

size: NA
length: 15
D: TRBD2
V: TRBV20-1
J: TRBJ2-7
CDR3: CSALLREGLAYEQYF
DNA: TGCAGTGCCCTTTTGCGGGAGGGCTTAGCCTACGAGCAGTACTTC

size: many
length: 13
D: NA
V: TRBV6-2/TRBV6-3
J: TRBJ2-7
CDR3: CASSASGRAKQYF
DNA: TGTGCCAGCAGCGCCTCGGGTAGGGCTAAGCAGTACTTC

size: many
length: 15
D: TRBD2
V: TRBV25-1
J: TRBJ2-1
CDR3: CASSAGLAGDDEQFF
DNA: TGTGCCAGCAGTGCGGGACTAGCGGGAGATGATGAGCAGTTCTTC

size: many
length: 12
D: NA
V: TRBV6-2/TRBV6-3
J: TRBJ2-3
CDR3: CASSPPMGTQYF
DNA: TGTGCCAGCAGCCCACCTATGGGTACGCAGTATTTT

size: few
length: 15
D: TRBD2
V: TRBV7-9
J: TRBJ2-3
CDR3: CASSSGTSNADTQYF
DNA: TGTGCCAGCAGCTCAGGGACTAGCAACGCAGATACGCAGTATTTT

size: NA
length: 16
D: NA
V: TRBV6-1
J: TRBJ1-1
CDR3: CASSPRFDSMNTEAFF
DNA: TGTGCCAGCAGTCCCCGCTTTGACAGTATGAACACTGAAGCTTTCTTT

size: many
length: 14
D: NA
V: TRBV28
J: TRBJ1-5
CDR3: CASSLAAGAQPQHF
DNA: TGTGCCAGCAGCCTTGCGGCAGGGGCTCAGCCCCAGCATTTT

size: many
length: 18
D: TRBD1
V: TRBV28
J: TRBJ2-7
CDR3: CASSPNRDRAPRSYEQYF
DNA: TGTGCCAGCAGTCCAAACCGGGACAGGGCTCCCCGATCTTACGAGCAGTACTTC